The rows below give T cell receptor beta chains drawn from one sample of a study of cytomegalovirus exposure and HLA in healthy donors. Clones were read by immunoSEQ multiplex PCR, and TCRdb kept only the in-frame ones, dropping some. The sample's table shows about 140,000 clones. The specimen was PBMCs. The receptors were sampled from a woman aged 18-29 years in good health and CMV-seronegative. CDR3s include the opening cysteine and the closing phenylalanine or tryptophan. A D gene is named only where the DNA matches it firmly.

TGTGCCAGCAGCCTAGGGACTACCCAAAACATTCAGTACTTC	CASSLGTTQNIQYF	TRBV9	TRBJ2-4	TRBD2
TGTGCCAGCTCCCTAAATGAAGGGGGCCTCTACAATGAGCAGTTCTTC	CASSLNEGGLYNEQFF	TRBV18	TRBJ2-1	TRBD1
TGTGCCTACTCCGGGACAGTCTATGGCTACACCTTC	CAYSGTVYGYTF	TRBV30	TRBJ1-2	TRBD1
TGTGCCAGCAGCCATTCCCTGGGCATCAATCAGCCCCAGCATTTT	CASSHSLGINQPQHF	TRBV7-2	TRBJ1-5	NA
TGTGCCAGCAGCCAAGATATCAGGGGCAGCGGCACTGAAGCTTTCTTT	CASSQDIRGSGTEAFF	TRBV4-2	TRBJ1-1	NA
TGTGCCAGCAGCCATGGGAGCGGGAGCATCGATGAGCAGTTCTTC	CASSHGSGSIDEQFF	TRBV7-6	TRBJ2-1	TRBD2
TGTGCCAGCAGCCGGACAGGGTCTTACGGCTACACCTTC	CASSRTGSYGYTF	TRBV5-8	TRBJ1-2	TRBD1
TGTGCCAGTAGCGCGGGGACAGGGGGTAACGGGGAGCTGTTTTTT	CASSAGTGGNGELFF	TRBV19	TRBJ2-2	TRBD1
TGCGCCAGCAGCCAAGATGGTCCGGCTAGCGACCGCACAGATACGCAGTATTTT	CASSQDGPASDRTDTQYF	TRBV4-1	TRBJ2-3	NA
TGTGCTAGTGGTTTGGAGGGCGGGGAGGGTCAGCCCCAGCATTTT	CASGLEGGEGQPQHF	TRBV12-5	TRBJ1-5	NA
TGCGCCAGCAGTTTCTATGATACGCAGTATTTT	CASSFYDTQYF	TRBV5-1	TRBJ2-3	NA